The T cell receptor beta chain under discussion was sequenced for a study of radiation and T cells in renal cell carcinoma. At the level of the study: Nephrectomy followed 15 Gy stereotactic body radiation by 4 weeks.

Trimming cost V 0 bases and J 4 bases, with 7 bases left between them. This CDR3 comprises 13 residues. Per the germline V gene, CDR1 is SGHNT and CDR2 is YYREEE (reference sequence). Points from the study as a whole: In blood, top tumor clones expanded by 2 weeks, shrinking by 4.

Comments on this clone: No antigen is known for it.

As for time point: baseline pretreatment blood. Documented treatment: 15 Gy SBRT to primary tumor, nephrectomy 4 weeks later. Radiation-treated patients gave blood at baseline, week 2 and week 4. The protocol was immunoSEQ multiplex PCR, while the TCRdb copy is restricted to in-frame clones and leaves out a portion. The sample records about 49,000 clones, about 80% being singletons. The origin of this receptor is a woman between 65 and 79 years old with renal cell carcinoma. Material: blood, obtained from a patient whose treatment included radiotherapy and nephrectomy. J is TRBJ1-2 and V is TRBV5-4, with D perhaps matching TRBD1 (5 bases). CDR3 loop: CASSLGQPYGYTF. For the CDR3, the DNA is TGTGCCAGCAGCTTGGGACAGCCCTATGGCTACACCTTC.